This TCR beta chain was identified in a study of blood T cells in healthy people across ages. Overall study results and limits: Roughly linear age-related decline in beta diversity appeared, significant by age 40. Higher naive T cell percentage went strongly together with higher TCR beta diversity. The diversity estimates, figures obtained from one million T cells, were considered underestimates.

Donation came from healthy Caucasian individuals in Russia who were aged 6 to 90. Of note for this clonotype: Its antigen is unidentified. A much larger clone is a single base away; this may be a read error.

Through a sample-barcoded 5' primer and a J-beta primer mix, a second PCR was run for about 6 to 11 cycles. TCRdb re-derived calls from the 5' RACE reads in MiXCR, one entry per CDR3 protein. The table has 850,000 to 1,000,000 distinct CDR3 sequences, under 50% seen once. The length of the CDR3 is 15 residues. V and J are TRBV12-3 or TRBV12-4 and TRBJ1-1; a weak D match, TRBD1 (6 bases). Material: blood. The clonotype was recovered from a man aged 30 to 45 in good health. For the CDR3, the DNA is TGTGCCAGCAGTTTATTGGGGGGGGCGAACACTGGAGCTTTCTTT. The encoded protein is CASSLLGGANTGAFF.